The 8 T cell receptor beta chains listed next were all sequenced from one sample in a study of Ad26.COV2.S vaccination and SARS-CoV-2 variants. This table comes from immunoSEQ multiplex PCR, and its TCRdb copy is limited to in-frame clones, with some not included. The profile shows 300,000 to 400,000 clones, about nine tenths of them singletons. Indicated treatment: around 19 received Ad26.COV2.S at low or high dose, single or two shots; about 5 received placebo; per-sample allocation not given. Following the first vaccine or placebo injection, samples were taken on day 63. The sample here was peripheral blood, taken in a trial of Ad26.COV2.S vaccine versus placebo. The receptors come from a person between 18 and 59 years old who received the Ad26.COV2.S COVID-19 vaccine or a placebo.

V usage is TRBV30 and J usage is TRBJ2-4; D call uncertain. Germline loops: CDR1 GTSNPN, CDR2 SVGIG (reference sequence). This CDR3 region has 11 residues. The ends were cut back, 2 bases at V and 8 bases at J, with 7 bases in the middle. CDR3 DNA sequence: TGTGCCTGGAGTCTCCCGGACATTCAGTACTTC. This gives the protein CAWSLPDIQYF.

The chain recombines TRBV18 with TRBJ1-5; 7 nucleotides agree with TRBD1. Germline trimming cut 4 bases from V and 7 bases from J; bases unmatched to any gene: 4. The CDR3 consists of 13 residues. The germline CDR1 and CDR2 sequences are KGHSH and LQKENI. The CDR3 DNA is TGTGCCAGCTCACAGGGGGCAGGGCAGCCCCAGCATTTT. Protein: CASSQGAGQPQHF.

This sequence joins TRBV5-4 and TRBJ2-5, with 9 bases matching TRBD2. The CDR3 runs to 14 residues. The ends lost 0 bases at V and 5 bases at J; junction bases unmatched: 2. Germline-derived CDR1 and CDR2 are SGHNT and YYREEE (reference sequence). The CDR3 region has the DNA TGTGCCAGCAGCTTGGGGGGACTAGCCGAGACCCAGTACTTC. It yields the protein CASSLGGLAETQYF.

The chain carries TRBV11-3 and TRBJ2-1; 7 positions agree with TRBD1. This CDR3 is 15 amino acids long. The V gene's germline CDR1 is SGHNT and CDR2 YENEEA. V dropped 6 bases and J dropped 4; count of bases not matched to a gene: 9. In DNA form, the CDR3 reads TGTGCCAGCAGTAAAGGGGGCCCCCCTTACAATGAGCAGTTCTTC. Its protein is CASSKGGPPYNEQFF.

The chain has TRBV6-5 and TRBJ1-6; 7 positions match TRBD1. The V and J ends lost 1 base and 7 bases, in that order; junction bases with no gene match: 7. CDR3 length equals 16 residues. Per germline, CDR1 MNHEY and CDR2 SVGAGI. The CDR3 region is CASSYWGQNGNSPLHF. The CDR3 DNA reads TGTGCCAGCAGTTACTGGGGACAGAATGGGAATTCACCCCTCCACTTT.

This clone occurred a few times. V is TRBV9 and J is TRBJ1-3, with 7 bases aligning to TRBD1. This CDR3 has 17 amino acids. With V trimmed by 2 bases and J by 2 bases, 10 bases remained unmatched. Germline V gives CDR1 SGDLS, CDR2 YYNGEE. The DNA for the CDR3 is TGTGCCAGCAGCGTTAACAGGGGACTAGGACCTGGAAACACCATATATTTT. Translating it yields CASSVNRGLGPGNTIYF.

J is TRBJ1-1 and V is TRBV27; maybe TRBD1 (5 bases). CDR3 length: 13 amino acids. Germline V lookup: CDR1 MNHEY, CDR2 SMNVEV (reference sequence). V gave up 0 bases and J gave up 7 bases, with 9 bases separating them. The CDR3 sequence: CASSLSGDFEAFF. In DNA form, the CDR3 reads TGTGCCAGCAGTTTATCAGGGGATTTTGAAGCTTTCTTT.

The chain carries TRBV6-5 and TRBJ1-1; tentatively, D is TRBD1 (6 bases). CDR1 is MNHEY, CDR2 SVGAGI, per germline. Deletions cut 5 bases from V and 4 bases from J, with 14 bases between. This CDR3 has 14 residues. CDR3 in amino acids: CASSSWTEPTEAFF. The CDR3 coding sequence is TGTGCCAGCAGTAGCTGGACAGAGCCCACTGAAGCTTTCTTT.